The present TCR beta chain was sequenced within a study of shared clonotypes between healthy human individuals (dated by TCRdb to the early 2020s). Describing the broader study: Three men and a couple of women, aged 18 to 49 years, made up the cohort. Leukapheresis yielded between about 0.85 and 10 billion PBMCs per donor. Per donor, three plates each were used for CD4 naive and CD4 memory, two for CD8 naive, and one for CD8 memory. To increase sequencing depth and limit assay-specific biases, TCR repertoire library preparation and sequencing were carried out by different laboratories using diverse techniques. The study deeply sequenced blood TCR repertoires of 5 or 6 healthy adults to estimate repertoire size and the extent of clonotype sharing between individuals. General conclusions and limits of the study: Rarefaction of sorted-subset datasets indicated incomplete sequencing despite the large sequencing depth. Higher generation probabilities were observed for clonotypes shared by all four sorted-subset donors than for non-shared clonotypes. Sharing across a handful of donors was observed for roughly 5.4% of naive CD4, around 3.5% of naive CD8, roughly 2.3% of memory CD4, and around 0.4% of memory CD8 clonotypes. Pairwise subsampling indicated that sequencing depth was expected to affect the degree of clonotype sharing among donors. Because the study included a small number of donors, the genetic and exposure-history diversity represented was limited. Naive subsets generally had larger estimated clonotype richness than memory subsets. Only blood was sampled, and tissue TCR repertoires likely differ from those in blood.

The donors were healthy, HIV-negative adults who had no recently reported acute infections or vaccinations. Only Caucasian adults living in Nashville, Tennessee, USA were represented among the donors. CD4+ T cells were enriched by magnetic negative selection; naive cells were then positively selected on CD45RA, and the negative fraction formed the memory subset. Blood was obtained by leukapheresis, after which PBMCs were separated by Ficoll-Histopaque density gradient centrifugation and cryopreserved in liquid nitrogen vapor phase. Analytical flow cytometry was used to check the purity and quantity of every magnetically sorted T cell population. From each sorted fraction, genomic DNA was isolated and quantified by UV absorbance on a Nanodrop 2000c. This clone was seen only once. Its recognized antigen is unknown. Base qualities were left out, and no much larger clone turns up one base away. CDR1 and CDR2, looked up from the germline V gene (reference sequence), are MNHNY and SVGAGI. The CDR3 holds 13 amino acids from the cysteine to the phenylalanine. Only the CDR3 portion is preserved as DNA: 39 bases, with reading frame beginning at the first base. V is pruned by 6 bases and J by 6 bases, leaving 4 bases of the junction without a gene match.

TCR CDR3 regions were amplified from genomic DNA by multiplex PCR using the deep immunoSEQ assay. Extracted genomic DNA from each cell subset was spread evenly across all wells of several immunoSEQ 96-well plates, with each plate serving as a replicate. For sorted subsets, approximately 190 ng of genomic DNA, equivalent to tens of thousands of T cell genomes, went into each replicate PCR. Purified libraries were quantified with a Qubit 3.0 fluorometer, sized on a Bioanalyzer 2100, and re-quantified with the KAPA Library Quantification kit. A separate single-read 150-cycle Illumina NextSeq 550 flow cell was used to sequence each immunoSEQ 96-well plate. From the authors' description of their analysis: Because the immunoSEQ output included only junctional sequences and no quality scores, the filtering could not be the same as the filtering used for full-length reads. Sequences were annotated with PyIR, a Python wrapper for IgBLAST v1.9, and V/J genes and CDR3 were assigned using IMGT germline references. Reads with weak V/J assignments (E-value above 1e-6), missing CDR3, stop codons, out-of-frame junctions, or ambiguous translated residues were removed. V3J clonotypes were defined as sequences sharing an identical inferred V gene, J gene, and CDR3 amino acid sequence. Percentage overlap between repertoires was computed as shared unique clonotypes divided by the size of the smaller repertoire. RTK rarefaction, the Chao1 estimator, and Recon v2.1 estimates of unobserved clonotypes were used to assess repertoire richness. OLGA was used to compute generation probabilities for all TCRbeta clonotypes that the gDNA method yielded from a handful of donors. TCRdb retrieved this table from immuneACCESS and kept in-frame rearrangements only. Not all clones are present; in checked studies, unresolved V genes account for under half, and no reason is known for the remainder. The V and J calls and the clone size are those of that table, but D and trimming were determined from the DNA. Counted in this sample were more than 1.2 million clones; approximately 98.5% of them appeared once. Around 0.33% of the sample is in the top ten clones.

The receptor's source is a man between 25 and 39 years old in good health. The V and J segments used are TRBV6-6 and TRBJ2-2, with 7 central nucleotides matching TRBD1. Sequencing was performed on naive CD4+ T cells sorted from blood. The cell subset or site label, read with the paper, signifies: CD45RA+ positively selected. The DNA is as follows: TGTGCCAGCAGCCTTGGACAGGCCGGGGAGCTGTTTTTT. This translates into CASSLGQAGELFF.